This is a list of T cell receptor beta chains from one sample in a study of blood T cell repertoires in COVID-19. Here immunoSEQ multiplex PCR was the method, and the copy in TCRdb shows in-frame clones only, minus some. The sample consists of about 140,000 clones, over 70% of them appearing once. The sequenced sample consisted of peripheral blood. The receptors shown here come from a man in his sixties with active or convalescent COVID-19. The CDR3 runs from the conserved cysteine through the conserved F or W. D genes are given only for firm matches. For some rows the clone size is stated as once, few or many, or as a class when expanded; others skip it.

once,TRBJ2-6,TRBV4-2,NA,CASSPTIPGSGANVLTF,TGTGCCAGCAGCCCCACAATCCCCGGGTCTGGGGCCAACGTCCTGACTTTC
NA,TRBJ1-1,TRBV28,TRBD1,CASSLFGTGEAEAFF,TGTGCCAGCAGTTTATTCGGGACAGGGGAAGCTGAAGCTTTCTTT
NA,TRBJ1-6,TRBV28,NA,CASSLYGSSYNSPLHF,TGTGCCAGCAGTTTATATGGGAGCTCCTATAATTCACCCCTCCACTTT
NA,TRBJ2-3,TRBV6-1,TRBD1,CASSESGDRGRRTDTQYF,TGTGCCAGCAGTGAAAGTGGGGACAGGGGACGCAGAACAGATACGCAGTATTTT
NA,TRBJ2-1,TRBV5-1,TRBD2,CASSLLAGSYNEQFF,TGCGCCAGCAGCCTACTAGCGGGTTCCTACAATGAGCAGTTCTTC
few,TRBJ2-7,TRBV6-2/TRBV6-3,NA,CASSPGILTAKPYEQYF,TGTGCCAGCAGCCCCGGGATTCTAACCGCCAAGCCCTACGAGCAGTACTTC
NA,TRBJ2-7,TRBV6-2/TRBV6-3,NA,CASSYPNEQYF,TGTGCCAGCAGTTATCCCAACGAGCAGTACTTC
NA,TRBJ2-1,TRBV7-9,TRBD2,CASSPGTSGHYNEQFF,TGTGCCAGCAGCCCCGGGACTAGCGGGCACTACAATGAGCAGTTCTTC
NA,TRBJ1-5,TRBV6-5,NA,CASSYGQYSNQPQHF,TGTGCCAGCAGTTACGGACAGTATAGCAATCAGCCCCAGCATTTT
few,TRBJ2-7,TRBV7-9,NA,CASRTEGEEDNEQYF,TGTGCCAGCAGAACCGAGGGGGAAGAGGATAACGAGCAGTACTTC
NA,TRBJ1-2,TRBV10-3,TRBD1,CAISGGQERNYGYTF,TGTGCCATCAGTGGAGGACAGGAGAGAAACTATGGCTACACCTTC
NA,TRBJ2-1,TRBV10-3,TRBD1,CAISGQGNNEQFF,TGTGCCATCAGTGGACAGGGGAACAATGAGCAGTTCTTC
NA,TRBJ1-1,TRBV19,TRBD1,CASSRVPGTANTEAFF,TGTGCCAGTAGCCGAGTACCCGGGACAGCGAACACTGAAGCTTTCTTT
NA,TRBJ1-5,TRBV27,TRBD1,CASSLRQGISNQPQHF,TGTGCCAGCAGTTTACGACAGGGGATAAGCAATCAGCCCCAGCATTTT
medium-sized,TRBJ1-3,TRBV28,NA,CASSRTASGNTIYF,TGTGCCAGCAGCCGGACAGCCTCTGGAAACACCATATATTTT
NA,TRBJ2-5,TRBV7-3,NA,CASSLDRQETQYF,TGTGCCAGCAGCTTAGACAGGCAAGAGACCCAGTACTTC
NA,TRBJ1-1,TRBV4-1,NA,CASSQETAYTEAFF,TGCGCCAGCAGCCAAGAGACAGCCTACACTGAAGCTTTCTTT
NA,TRBJ2-3,TRBV7-2,NA,CASSLTDTQYF,TGTGCCAGCAGCCTCACAGATACGCAGTATTTT
NA,TRBJ2-7,TRBV7-8,NA,CASSPTRGGYEQYF,TGTGCCAGCAGCCCGACAAGGGGAGGATACGAGCAGTACTTC
NA,TRBJ1-5,TRBV4-3,NA,CASSQDYRIYSNQPQHF,TGCGCCAGCAGCCAAGATTACAGAATCTATAGCAATCAGCCCCAGCATTTT
NA,TRBJ1-1,TRBV6-2/TRBV6-3,NA,CASSRTGHTEAFF,TGTGCCAGCAGCAGAACGGGACATACTGAAGCTTTCTTT
NA,TRBJ1-6,TRBV28,NA,CASSLVRSRAMPLHF,TGTGCCAGCAGCCTGGTAAGGTCCAGGGCGATGCCCCTCCACTTT
NA,TRBJ1-5,TRBV21-1,NA,CASSKGGPGHNQPQHF,TGTGCCAGCAGCAAAGGCGGGCCAGGTCACAATCAGCCCCAGCATTTT
NA,TRBJ2-7,TRBV7-9,TRBD1,CASSRGQVYYEQYF,TGTGCCAGCAGCCGAGGACAGGTATACTACGAGCAGTACTTC
NA,TRBJ1-1,TRBV29-1,TRBD1,CSAITGGGMQAFF,TGCAGCGCCATAACAGGGGGCGGAATGCAAGCTTTCTTT
NA,TRBJ2-3,TRBV5-1,NA,CASKMGGISTDTQYF,TGCGCCAGCAAAATGGGCGGGATTAGCACAGATACGCAGTATTTT
NA,TRBJ2-3,TRBV27,TRBD1,CASSSNPGQGLTDTQYF,TGTGCCAGCAGTTCAAACCCGGGACAGGGATTAACAGATACGCAGTATTTT
few,TRBJ1-2,TRBV5-1,TRBD1,CASSLGQGGNYGYTF,TGCGCCAGCAGCTTGGGACAGGGAGGTAACTATGGCTACACCTTC
NA,TRBJ2-1,TRBV4-1,TRBD2,CASSQTSAGGLYNEQFF,TGCGCCAGCAGCCAAACGTCAGCGGGAGGCTTATACAATGAGCAGTTCTTC
NA,TRBJ2-5,TRBV5-5,TRBD2,CASSSLAARETQYF,TGTGCCAGCAGCTCCCTAGCGGCGCGGGAGACCCAGTACTTC